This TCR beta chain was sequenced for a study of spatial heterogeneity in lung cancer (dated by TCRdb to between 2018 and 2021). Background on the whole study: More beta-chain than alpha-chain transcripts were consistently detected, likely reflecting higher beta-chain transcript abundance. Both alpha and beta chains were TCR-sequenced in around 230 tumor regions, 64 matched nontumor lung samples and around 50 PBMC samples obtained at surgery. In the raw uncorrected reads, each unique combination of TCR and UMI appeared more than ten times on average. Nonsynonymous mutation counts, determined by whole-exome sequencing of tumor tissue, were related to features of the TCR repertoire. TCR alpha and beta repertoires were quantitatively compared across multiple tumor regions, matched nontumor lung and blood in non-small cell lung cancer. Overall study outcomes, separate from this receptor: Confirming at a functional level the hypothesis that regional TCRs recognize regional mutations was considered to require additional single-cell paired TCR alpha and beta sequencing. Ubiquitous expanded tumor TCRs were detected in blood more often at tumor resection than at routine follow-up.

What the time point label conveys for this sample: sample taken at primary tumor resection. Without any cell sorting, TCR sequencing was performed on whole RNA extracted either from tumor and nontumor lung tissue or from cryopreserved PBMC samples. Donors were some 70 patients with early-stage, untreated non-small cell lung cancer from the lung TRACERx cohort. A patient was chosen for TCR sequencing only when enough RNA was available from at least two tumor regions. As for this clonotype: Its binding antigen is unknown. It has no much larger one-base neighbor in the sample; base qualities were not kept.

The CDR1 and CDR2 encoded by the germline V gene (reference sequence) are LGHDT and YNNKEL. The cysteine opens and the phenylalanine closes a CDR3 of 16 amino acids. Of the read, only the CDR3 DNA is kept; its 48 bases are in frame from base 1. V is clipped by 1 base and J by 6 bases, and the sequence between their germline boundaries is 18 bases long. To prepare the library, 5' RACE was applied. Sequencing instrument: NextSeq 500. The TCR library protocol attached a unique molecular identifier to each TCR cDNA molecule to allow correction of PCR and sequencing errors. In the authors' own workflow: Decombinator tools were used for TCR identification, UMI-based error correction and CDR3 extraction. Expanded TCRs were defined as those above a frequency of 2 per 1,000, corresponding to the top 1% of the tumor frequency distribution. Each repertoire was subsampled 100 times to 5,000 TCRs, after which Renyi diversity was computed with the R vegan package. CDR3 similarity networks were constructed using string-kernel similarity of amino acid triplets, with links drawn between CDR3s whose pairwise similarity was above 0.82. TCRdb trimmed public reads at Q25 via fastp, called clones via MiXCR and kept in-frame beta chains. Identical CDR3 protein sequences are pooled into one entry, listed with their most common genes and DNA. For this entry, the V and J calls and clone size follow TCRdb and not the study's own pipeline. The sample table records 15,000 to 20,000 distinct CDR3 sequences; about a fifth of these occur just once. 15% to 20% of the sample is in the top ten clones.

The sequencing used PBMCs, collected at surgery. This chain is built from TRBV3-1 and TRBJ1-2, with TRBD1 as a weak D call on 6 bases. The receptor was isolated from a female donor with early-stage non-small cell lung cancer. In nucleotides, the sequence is TGTGCCAGCAGCCAAGTATCGGACAGATCCCCCCATGGCTACACCTTC. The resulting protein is CASSQVSDRSPHGYTF.